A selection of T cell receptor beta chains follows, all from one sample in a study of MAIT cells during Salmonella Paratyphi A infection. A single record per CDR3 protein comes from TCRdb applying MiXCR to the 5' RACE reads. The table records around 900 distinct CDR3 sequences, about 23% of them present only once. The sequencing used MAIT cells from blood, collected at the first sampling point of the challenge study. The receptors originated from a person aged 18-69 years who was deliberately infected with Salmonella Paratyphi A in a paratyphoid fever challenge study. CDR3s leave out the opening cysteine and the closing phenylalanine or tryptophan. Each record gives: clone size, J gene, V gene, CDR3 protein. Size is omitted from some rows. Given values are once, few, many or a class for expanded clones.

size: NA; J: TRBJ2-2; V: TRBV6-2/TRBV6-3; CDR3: AASPGTGDTGELF
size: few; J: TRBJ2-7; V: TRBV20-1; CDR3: SARALAGDSYEQY
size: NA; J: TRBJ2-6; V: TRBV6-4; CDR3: ASSAGTGGSGANVLT
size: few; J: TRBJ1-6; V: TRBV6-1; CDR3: ASSEDPGGNSPLH
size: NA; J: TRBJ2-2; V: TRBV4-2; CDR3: ASSQTSGELF
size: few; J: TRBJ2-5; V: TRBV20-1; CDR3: SASRRGFQETQY
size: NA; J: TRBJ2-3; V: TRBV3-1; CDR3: ASSQVYGDLPDTQY
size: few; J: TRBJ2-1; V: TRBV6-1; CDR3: ASSEEGGRGGLQQF
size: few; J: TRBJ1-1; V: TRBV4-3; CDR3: ASSRTLEGPSTEAF
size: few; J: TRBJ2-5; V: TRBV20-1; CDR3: SARGGGGGETQY